This entry concerns a single T cell receptor beta chain. V was pared by 1 base and J by 0 bases, with 2 bases of the junction left unmatched. CDR1 and CDR2 from the germline V gene are SGHRS and YFSETQ. This CDR3 has 16 residues. TCRdb's table, derived via immunoSEQ multiplex PCR, lists solely in-frame clones and lacks some. The repertoire holds 200,000 to 300,000 clones, with approximately 78% as singletons. This specimen belongs to a study of blood T cell repertoires in COVID-19. The sequencing input was peripheral blood. The genes are TRBV5-1 and TRBJ2-7; 12 bases fit TRBD2. The receptor was isolated from a woman aged 60-75 years with active or convalescent COVID-19. CDR3 nucleotide sequence: TGCGCCAGCAGCTTGACTAGCGGGGGGTACTCCTACGAGCAGTACTTC. This gives the protein CASSLTSGGYSYEQYF. Filled out from reference TRBV5-1 and TRBJ2-7, the complete variable domain reads KAGVTQTPRYLIKTRGQQVTLSCSPISGHRSVSWYQQTPGQGLQFLFEYFSETQRNKGNFPGRFSGRQFSNSRSEMNVSTLELGDSALYLCASSLTSGGYSYEQYFGPGTRLTVT.